This T cell receptor beta chain derives from a study of T cells expressing NK-cell markers. Study observations and caveats: Whether expanded NKG2C-expressing T cell clones recognize HCMV is unknown.

The CDR3 has 17 amino acids. Per the germline V gene, CDR1 is LGHDT and CDR2 is YNNKEL (reference sequence). TCRdb reprocessed the 5' RACE reads; each CDR3 protein has one entry and no DNA is given. The specimen's table records 200,000 to 300,000 distinct CDR3 sequences. For this clonotype: What it binds is not known.

The source is a man aged 18 to 30 in good health. The chain has TRBV3-1 and TRBJ2-2; the TCRdb D gene call, TRBD1, has no DNA to confirm it. Sequenced material: blood T cells: a sorted CD56 or NKG2C T cell subset, CD4+ or CD8+ T cells, or bulk PBMC T cells (not recorded which). The CDR3 is CASSRSLTGSNTGELFF.